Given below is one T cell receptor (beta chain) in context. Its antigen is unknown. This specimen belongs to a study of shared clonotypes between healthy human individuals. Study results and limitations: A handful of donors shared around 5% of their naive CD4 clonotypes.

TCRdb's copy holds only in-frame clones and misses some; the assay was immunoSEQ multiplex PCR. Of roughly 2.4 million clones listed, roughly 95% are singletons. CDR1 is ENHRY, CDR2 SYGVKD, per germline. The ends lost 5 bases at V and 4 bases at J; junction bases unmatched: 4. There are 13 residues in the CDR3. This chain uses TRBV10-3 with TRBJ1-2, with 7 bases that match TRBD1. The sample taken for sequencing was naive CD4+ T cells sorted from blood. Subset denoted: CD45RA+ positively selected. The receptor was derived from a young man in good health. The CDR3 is CAISQGQLYGYTF. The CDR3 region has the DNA TGTGCCATCAGTCAGGGACAGCTCTATGGCTACACCTTC.